This TCR beta chain is drawn from a study of beta chain features in type 1 diabetes. This clone is a singleton in its sample. As yet, its antigen is unknown. Distinct nucleotide sequences in the sample also encode this CDR3. Study results and caveats: Diminished insertions and augmented deletions at VDJ junctions characterized type 1 diabetes patients. Naive, central memory and Treg TCRB repertoires seemed to resemble each other more closely in patients than they did in healthy donors.

Sequencing targeted expressed TCRB transcripts, as all isolated RNA had been reverse transcribed. The method was immunoSEQ multiplex PCR; TCRdb's version includes in-frame clones alone and lacks a portion of them. The sample lists under 95,000 clones, under 35% occurring once. The V gene's germline CDR1 is KGHSH and CDR2 LQKENI. The CDR3 runs to 15 residues. V dropped 1 base and J dropped 2 bases, with 8 bases sitting between them. The sequencing input was stem cell memory CD4+ T cells from blood. This chain connects TRBV18 to TRBJ1-4, with D hard to call. The clonotype comes from a woman younger than 30 in good health. CDR3 sequence reads: CASSPRTGTNEKLFF. In DNA, the CDR3 is TGTGCCAGCTCACCACGTACGGGGACTAATGAAAAACTGTTTTTT.